The T cell receptor beta chain under discussion was sequenced for a study of T cells in Graves' hyperthyroidism and ophthalmopathy. Study-level results: Separating ophthalmopathy from stable hyperthyroidism was achieved by a 13 V-J model.

From RNA transcripts, TCR beta CDR3 regions were amplified. The HTBI primer set served for first-round RT-PCR of the TCR CDR3. TCRdb fed the multiplex PCR reads into MiXCR, producing one record per CDR3 protein. The sample records under 400,000 distinct CDR3 sequences, approximately 25% being singletons. The CDR3 totals 11 residues. Germline CDR1 and CDR2: LNHDA and SQIVND (reference sequence). With 9 bases removed from V and 4 bases from J, the gap between germline ends came to 9 bases. Uncontrolled infection, other autoimmune disease, pregnancy or lactation disqualified patients from enrolment. Thyroid ultrasound and orbital computed tomography, with clinical symptoms and serum thyroxine and TRAb, informed diagnoses. Turning to this clonotype: What it binds is unknown.

The sequencing sample was made of blood. The chain uses TRBV19 and TRBJ1-1; D is unclear. This TCR was recovered from a man in his forties or fifties with Graves' hyperthyroidism. Here the CDR3 reads CASHWGTEAFF. CDR3 coding DNA: TGTGCCAGCCACTGGGGCACTGAAGCTTTCTTT.